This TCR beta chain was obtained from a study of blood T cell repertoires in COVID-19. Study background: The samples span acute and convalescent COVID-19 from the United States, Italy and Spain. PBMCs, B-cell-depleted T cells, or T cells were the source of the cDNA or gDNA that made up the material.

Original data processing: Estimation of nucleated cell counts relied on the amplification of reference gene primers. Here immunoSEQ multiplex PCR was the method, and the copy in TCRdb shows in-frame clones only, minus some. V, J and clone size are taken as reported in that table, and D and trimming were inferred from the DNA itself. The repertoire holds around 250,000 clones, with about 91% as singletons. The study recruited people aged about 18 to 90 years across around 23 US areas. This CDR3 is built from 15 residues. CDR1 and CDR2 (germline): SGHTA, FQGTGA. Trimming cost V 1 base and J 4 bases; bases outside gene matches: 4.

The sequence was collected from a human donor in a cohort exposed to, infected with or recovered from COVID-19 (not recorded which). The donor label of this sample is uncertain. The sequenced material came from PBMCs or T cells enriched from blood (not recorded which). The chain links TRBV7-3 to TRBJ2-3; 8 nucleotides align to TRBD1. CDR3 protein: CASSLRGGQADTQYF. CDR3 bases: TGTGCCAGCAGCTTAAGAGGGGGACAGGCAGATACGCAGTATTTT.